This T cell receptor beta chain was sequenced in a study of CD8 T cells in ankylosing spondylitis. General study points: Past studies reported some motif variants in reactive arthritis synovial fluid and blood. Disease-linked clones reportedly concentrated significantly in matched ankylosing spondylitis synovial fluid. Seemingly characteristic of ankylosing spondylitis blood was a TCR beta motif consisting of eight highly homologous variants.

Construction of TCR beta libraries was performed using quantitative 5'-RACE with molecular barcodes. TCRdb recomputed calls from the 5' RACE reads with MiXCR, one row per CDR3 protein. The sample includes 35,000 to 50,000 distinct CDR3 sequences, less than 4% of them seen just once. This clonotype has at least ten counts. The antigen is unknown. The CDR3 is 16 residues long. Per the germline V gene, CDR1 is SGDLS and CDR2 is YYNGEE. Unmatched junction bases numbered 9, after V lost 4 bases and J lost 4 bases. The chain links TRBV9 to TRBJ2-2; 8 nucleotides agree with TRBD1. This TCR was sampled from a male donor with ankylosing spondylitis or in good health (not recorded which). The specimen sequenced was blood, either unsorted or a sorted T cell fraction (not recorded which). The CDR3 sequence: CASSPMTGELTGELFF. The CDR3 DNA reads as TGTGCCAGCAGCCCCATGACAGGGGAGCTCACCGGGGAGCTGTTTTTT.